This T cell receptor (beta chain) was captured by sequencing in a study of HIV-infected patients and healthy controls. Reverse transcription used about 500 ng RNA and constant-region primers for alpha and beta. Alpha and beta chain libraries were made separately by chain-specific third strand synthesis with multiplexing indices. A single record per CDR3 protein comes from TCRdb applying MiXCR to the 5' RACE reads. The sample records roughly 3,900 distinct CDR3 sequences, under 35% being singletons. This CDR3 has 16 amino acids. Of note for this clonotype: At one boundary the junction diverges from the germline segment, which might be a read error.

Antiretroviral therapy had run roughly three months, about 14 weeks, before follow-up blood collection. The repertoire came from unfractionated whole blood and reflected all unsorted peripheral T cells. The sequence derives from an adult with HIV infection. This material consisted of blood, taken during antiretroviral therapy. The genes are TRBV12-3 or TRBV12-4 and TRBJ1-5; TRBD1 is a possible D gene (6 bases). The CDR3 DNA sequence: TGTACCAGCAGTTTAAGGTCAGGCAGGGGAAATCAGCCCCAGCATTTT. It encodes CTSSLRSGRGNQPQHF.